These 14 T cell receptor beta chains were sequenced from one sample in a study of shared clonotypes between healthy human individuals. TCRdb keeps only in-frame clones here, not all; method: immunoSEQ multiplex PCR. The sample lists about 2 million clones; approximately 94% were seen once. CD45RO-negative CD8 cells positively selected for CCR7 made up the naive population, which excluded terminally differentiated effector memory CD45RA+ cells. Material for sequencing was naive CD8+ T cells sorted from blood. The receptor source for this set is a man aged 18 to 35 in good health.

The rearrangement links TRBV27 to TRBJ2-7; D uncertain. Germline V gene data show CDR1 as MNHEY and CDR2 as SMNVEV (reference sequence). V was cut by 2 bases and J by 3 bases, with 11 bases left in between. This CDR3 comprises 14 residues. The CDR3 here is CASSLAFTDYEQYF. The CDR3 nucleotides read TGTGCCAGCAGTTTAGCATTTACGGACTACGAGCAGTACTTC.

Regarding this clone: Other DNA variants within this sample encode the same CDR3. The genes are TRBV6-1 and TRBJ2-7, with D perhaps TRBD1 or TRBD2 (5 bases each). The germline V and J ends were trimmed by 2 bases and 3 bases, with 11 bases remaining between them. This CDR3 comprises 14 residues. Germline-derived CDR1 and CDR2 are MNHNS and SASEGT. Here the CDR3 DNA reads TGTGCCAGCAGTGAATGGGGGAATAGCTACGAGCAGTACTTC. Its protein product is CASSEWGNSYEQYF.

This chain connects TRBV10-3 to TRBJ2-3, with 9 bases identical to TRBD2. The V gene end was trimmed by 4 bases and the J gene end by 3 bases; junction bases not matched to a gene: 5. This CDR3 has 15 amino acids. Germline-derived CDR1 and CDR2 are ENHRY and SYGVKD. The CDR3 nucleotides read TGTGCCATCAGTGCGAGGGCGGGGGGGACAGATACGCAGTATTTT. Amino acid sequence: CAISARAGGTDTQYF.

The rearrangement joins TRBV7-9 to TRBJ2-2, with 7 bases fitting TRBD2. This CDR3 region has 16 residues. Germline V CDR1 and CDR2: SEHNR, FQNEAQ (reference sequence). Trimming took 5 bases from V and 1 from J; bases not matched to a gene: 7. The CDR3 DNA follows: TGTGCCAGCAGCCCGGAGGCTAGCGGGAACACCGGGGAGCTGTTTTTT. This codes for CASSPEASGNTGELFF.

V usage is TRBV6-5 and J usage is TRBJ2-6; D may match TRBD1 or TRBD2 (5 bases each). Germline CDR1 and CDR2: MNHEY and SVGAGI. V lost 2 bases and J 10 bases, leaving 12 bases between the germline ends. This CDR3 is 14 amino acids long. The CDR3 loop is CASSYMGEFNVLTF. The CDR3 DNA reads as TGTGCCAGCAGTTACATGGGGGAGTTTAACGTCCTGACTTTC.

The chain is built from TRBV11-2 and TRBJ2-2, with 9 bases fitting TRBD2. CDR3 length: 16 amino acids. Germline CDR1 is SGHAT and CDR2 is FQNNGV. V lost 4 bases and J lost 7; bases outside the gene matches: 10. The CDR3 DNA follows: TGTGCCAGCAGCTCCCCCTTGGCGGGGGGGGGCGGGGAGCTGTTTTTT. Protein sequence: CASSSPLAGGGGELFF.

This chain links TRBV11-2 with TRBJ1-2, with D perhaps matching TRBD1 (5 bases). Germline loops: CDR1 SGHAT, CDR2 FQNNGV. The length of the CDR3 is 12 residues. Deletions cut 3 bases from V and 3 bases from J, with 5 bases between. CDR3 sequence: CASSFRDYGYTF. CDR3 DNA sequence: TGTGCCAGCAGCTTCAGGGACTATGGCTACACCTTC.

The V call is TRBV11-2, the J call TRBJ2-3, with D maybe TRBD2 (5 bases). CDR1 is SGHAT and CDR2 is FQNNGV in the germline V gene. Trimming removed 2 bases from V and 0 bases from J, with 12 bases in between. This CDR3 is 16 amino acids long. CDR3 sequence: CASSLLAAVSTDTQYF. CDR3 in DNA: TGTGCCAGCAGCTTACTAGCTGCGGTTAGCACAGATACGCAGTATTTT.

Turning to this clone: Other DNA sequences in this sample translate to the same CDR3. The rearrangement links TRBV5-6 to TRBJ2-7; D is perhaps TRBD2 (5 bases). The CDR3 consists of 12 residues. V lost 4 bases, J lost 4 bases, and 9 bases lay in between. CDR1 SGHDT and CDR2 YYEEEE come from the germline V gene. The CDR3 protein is CASSRGPYEQYF. Here the CDR3 DNA reads TGTGCCAGCAGCCGGGGTCCGTACGAGCAGTACTTC.

Of note for this clone: Other DNA variants within this sample encode the same CDR3. The chain links TRBV7-9 to TRBJ1-1; no clear D gene. The germline V and J ends were trimmed by 2 bases and 0 bases, with 7 bases remaining between them. The CDR3 is 14 amino acids. Germline V gene data show CDR1 as SEHNR and CDR2 as FQNEAQ (reference sequence). CDR3 in amino acids: CASSLFGVNTEAFF. The DNA for the CDR3 is TGTGCCAGCAGCTTATTTGGTGTGAACACTGAAGCTTTCTTT.

The chain joins TRBV25-1 to TRBJ2-1, with D uncertain. The CDR3 is 15 amino acids. V was trimmed by 3 bases and J by 2 bases, leaving 11 bases between them. The germline V gene has CDR1 MGHDK and CDR2 SYGVNS. The CDR3 protein is CASSDPTLAYNEQFF. For the CDR3, the DNA is TGTGCCAGCAGTGACCCCACCTTAGCCTACAATGAGCAGTTCTTC.

The table lists this clone with a count of one. The same CDR3 can be traced to other DNA sequences in this sample. V is TRBV4-1 and J is TRBJ2-7; the match to TRBD2 covers 9 bases. With 1 base clipped from V and 4 bases from J, the junction kept 5 bases outside the gene matches. The CDR3 is 15 amino acids. CDR1 is MGHRA and CDR2 is YSYEKL in the germline V gene. The CDR3 loop is CASSQGAGGPYEQYF. CDR3 nucleotide sequence: TGCGCCAGCAGCCAAGGCGCGGGAGGGCCTTACGAGCAGTACTTC.

V is TRBV7-9 and J is TRBJ1-1; D remains ambiguous. This CDR3 has 11 amino acids. Germline V lookup: CDR1 SEHNR, CDR2 FQNEAQ (reference sequence). Trimming took off 6 bases at V and 3 bases at J, with 5 bases between the two ends. The chain's CDR3 is CASRKDTEAFF. CDR3 sequence (DNA): TGTGCCAGCAGGAAGGACACTGAAGCTTTCTTT. The variable domain in full, completed from reference TRBV7-9 and TRBJ1-1, reads DTGVSQNPRHKITKRGQNVTFRCDPISEHNRLYWYRQTLGQGPEFLTYFQNEAQLEKSRLLSDRFSAERPKGSFSTLEIQRTEQGDSAMYLCASRKDTEAFFGQGTRLTVV.

Note on this clone: The sample has other DNA sequences that encode this CDR3 too. The chain links TRBV7-2 to TRBJ2-3; D is uncertain. The CDR3 is 13 residues long. CDR1 is SGHTA, CDR2 FQGNSA, per germline. The V end lost 1 base, the J end lost 0 bases, and 2 bases lay between the germline ends. The CDR3 region is CASSLGSTDTQYF. The CDR3, as DNA: TGTGCCAGCAGCTTAGGCAGCACAGATACGCAGTATTTT.